This T cell receptor (beta chain) is from a study of siplizumab effects on memory and regulatory T cells (dated by TCRdb to between 2019 and 2020). Background for the entire study: The effect of the anti-CD2 antibody siplizumab on alloreactive T-cell subsets was examined in allogeneic mixed lymphocyte reactions constructed from human PBMCs. Findings and caveats that apply to the study as a whole: Because sequences at frequencies below about 10^-5 were poorly captured, only a minor fraction of alloreactive clones could be mapped back to unstimulated subsets. Greater diversity appeared to be present in unstimulated naive T cells than in memory T cells, and a substantial contribution to the alloresponse seemed to be made by naive cells. Siplizumab significantly reduced the cumulative frequency of alloreactive sequences traceable to unstimulated CD4+ memory T cells. In reactions with siplizumab, an average of 68.8% of mappable alloreactive CD4+ clones were Treg-derived, compared with 25% to 30% in control reactions. Roughly 80-97% of proliferating CD4+ or CD8+ clones could not be assigned a naive or memory phenotype. No functional confirmation was obtained for the suppressive function of proliferating Tregs from siplizumab cultures.

As regards this clone: The antigen this receptor binds is unknown. The record has no base qualities; no much larger clone is one base away.

Sorted unstimulated T cells and proliferating T cells recovered from mixed lymphocyte reactions underwent TCRbeta CDR3 sequencing. Fresh whole blood from more than 9 HLA-typed healthy donors served as the source for isolating PBMCs. To map where alloreactive clones came from, unstimulated CD4+ non-regulatory T cells were FACS-sorted. To prepare the library, the immunoSEQ multiplex PCR assay was applied. The deep sequencing platform assayed some 98,000 TCR templates per sample. Genomic DNA extracted from sorted T cells was used for TCRbeta CDR3 sequencing. The authors processed their data as follows. The R programming language was used for clonal analysis of the TCRbeta CDR3 data. Alloreactive CD4+ and CD8+ clones were identified by comparing unstimulated samples to CFSE-low samples taken after the reaction. Alloreactive CD4+ clones were assigned to regulatory or non-regulatory origin by matching sequences to sorted unstimulated Treg and non-Treg repertoires. The clones in this table, taken by TCRdb from immuneACCESS, are in-frame only. Not every clone is retained; where verified, under half of the shortfall comes from an unresolved V gene, and the cause of the rest is unknown. The DNA was the basis for D and trimming; V, J and clone size are from that table. A total of around 100,000 clones appear in this sample, about 95% of them only once. The ten largest clones take up about 1.2% of the sample.

The clonotype comes from a human donor in good health. The sequencing sample was made of non-Treg CD4+ T cells sorted from blood. According to the study, the label for this sample's cell subset or site signals: FACS-sorted unstimulated CD4+ non-regulatory T cells.

The nucleotide sequence is TGCGCCAGCAGCCAAGGTCGAGGGTTGAAAGAGACCCAGTACTTC. Its translation reads: CASSQGRGLKETQYF. The chain is encoded by TRBV4-1 joined to TRBJ2-5; the D gene is perhaps TRBD2, on 5 matching bases. From its cysteine to its phenylalanine, the CDR3 spans 15 amino acids. The DNA shown is the 45-base CDR3, in frame from base 1. V is reduced by 1 base and J by 3 bases, leaving a spacing of 12 bases between them. CDR1 and CDR2 are read off the germline V gene as MGHRA and YSYEKL.